Listed below are T cell receptor beta chains from one sample, sequenced in a study of T cells after yellow fever vaccination. TCRdb analysed the 5' RACE reads with MiXCR anew, one entry per CDR3 protein. The table includes about 320,000 distinct CDR3 sequences, roughly an eighth detected once. The input for sequencing was CD4+ T cells sorted from PBMCs, taken 15 days after the yellow fever booster vaccination. The receptors were gathered from a man aged 18 to 30 who received the YFV17D yellow fever vaccine. CDR3s include the opening cysteine and the closing phenylalanine or tryptophan.

v_gene	CDR3aa
TRBV7-2	CASSIVTGVGYGYTF
TRBV12-3/TRBV12-4	CASRYGTVNTGELFF
TRBV5-1	CASSRDISETQYF
TRBV12-3/TRBV12-4	CASSSRQGDGYTF
TRBV6-2/TRBV6-3	CASSDLSYGYTF
TRBV5-1	CASREQGGEQYF
TRBV20-1	CSARGRDYGNTIYF
TRBV7-9	CASSLLPGTGQENEQFF
TRBV6-1	CASSRGKILQGDTQYF
TRBV11-2	CASASGGNTGELFF